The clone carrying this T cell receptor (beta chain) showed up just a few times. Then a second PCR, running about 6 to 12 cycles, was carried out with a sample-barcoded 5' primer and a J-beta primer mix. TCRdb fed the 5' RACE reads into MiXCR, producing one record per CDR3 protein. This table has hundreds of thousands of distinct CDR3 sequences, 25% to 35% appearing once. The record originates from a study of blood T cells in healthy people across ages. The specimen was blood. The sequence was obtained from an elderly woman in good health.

The CDR3 is CSAKRDRSPYEQYF. Here the CDR3 DNA reads TGCAGTGCTAAACGGGACAGGAGTCCCTACGAGCAGTACTTC. The chain is built from TRBV20-1 and TRBJ2-7; 8 bases match TRBD1. Germline V gene data show CDR1 as DFQATT and CDR2 as SNEGSKA (reference sequence). V dropped 4 bases and J dropped 2; count of bases not matched to a gene: 7. This CDR3 is built from 14 residues.